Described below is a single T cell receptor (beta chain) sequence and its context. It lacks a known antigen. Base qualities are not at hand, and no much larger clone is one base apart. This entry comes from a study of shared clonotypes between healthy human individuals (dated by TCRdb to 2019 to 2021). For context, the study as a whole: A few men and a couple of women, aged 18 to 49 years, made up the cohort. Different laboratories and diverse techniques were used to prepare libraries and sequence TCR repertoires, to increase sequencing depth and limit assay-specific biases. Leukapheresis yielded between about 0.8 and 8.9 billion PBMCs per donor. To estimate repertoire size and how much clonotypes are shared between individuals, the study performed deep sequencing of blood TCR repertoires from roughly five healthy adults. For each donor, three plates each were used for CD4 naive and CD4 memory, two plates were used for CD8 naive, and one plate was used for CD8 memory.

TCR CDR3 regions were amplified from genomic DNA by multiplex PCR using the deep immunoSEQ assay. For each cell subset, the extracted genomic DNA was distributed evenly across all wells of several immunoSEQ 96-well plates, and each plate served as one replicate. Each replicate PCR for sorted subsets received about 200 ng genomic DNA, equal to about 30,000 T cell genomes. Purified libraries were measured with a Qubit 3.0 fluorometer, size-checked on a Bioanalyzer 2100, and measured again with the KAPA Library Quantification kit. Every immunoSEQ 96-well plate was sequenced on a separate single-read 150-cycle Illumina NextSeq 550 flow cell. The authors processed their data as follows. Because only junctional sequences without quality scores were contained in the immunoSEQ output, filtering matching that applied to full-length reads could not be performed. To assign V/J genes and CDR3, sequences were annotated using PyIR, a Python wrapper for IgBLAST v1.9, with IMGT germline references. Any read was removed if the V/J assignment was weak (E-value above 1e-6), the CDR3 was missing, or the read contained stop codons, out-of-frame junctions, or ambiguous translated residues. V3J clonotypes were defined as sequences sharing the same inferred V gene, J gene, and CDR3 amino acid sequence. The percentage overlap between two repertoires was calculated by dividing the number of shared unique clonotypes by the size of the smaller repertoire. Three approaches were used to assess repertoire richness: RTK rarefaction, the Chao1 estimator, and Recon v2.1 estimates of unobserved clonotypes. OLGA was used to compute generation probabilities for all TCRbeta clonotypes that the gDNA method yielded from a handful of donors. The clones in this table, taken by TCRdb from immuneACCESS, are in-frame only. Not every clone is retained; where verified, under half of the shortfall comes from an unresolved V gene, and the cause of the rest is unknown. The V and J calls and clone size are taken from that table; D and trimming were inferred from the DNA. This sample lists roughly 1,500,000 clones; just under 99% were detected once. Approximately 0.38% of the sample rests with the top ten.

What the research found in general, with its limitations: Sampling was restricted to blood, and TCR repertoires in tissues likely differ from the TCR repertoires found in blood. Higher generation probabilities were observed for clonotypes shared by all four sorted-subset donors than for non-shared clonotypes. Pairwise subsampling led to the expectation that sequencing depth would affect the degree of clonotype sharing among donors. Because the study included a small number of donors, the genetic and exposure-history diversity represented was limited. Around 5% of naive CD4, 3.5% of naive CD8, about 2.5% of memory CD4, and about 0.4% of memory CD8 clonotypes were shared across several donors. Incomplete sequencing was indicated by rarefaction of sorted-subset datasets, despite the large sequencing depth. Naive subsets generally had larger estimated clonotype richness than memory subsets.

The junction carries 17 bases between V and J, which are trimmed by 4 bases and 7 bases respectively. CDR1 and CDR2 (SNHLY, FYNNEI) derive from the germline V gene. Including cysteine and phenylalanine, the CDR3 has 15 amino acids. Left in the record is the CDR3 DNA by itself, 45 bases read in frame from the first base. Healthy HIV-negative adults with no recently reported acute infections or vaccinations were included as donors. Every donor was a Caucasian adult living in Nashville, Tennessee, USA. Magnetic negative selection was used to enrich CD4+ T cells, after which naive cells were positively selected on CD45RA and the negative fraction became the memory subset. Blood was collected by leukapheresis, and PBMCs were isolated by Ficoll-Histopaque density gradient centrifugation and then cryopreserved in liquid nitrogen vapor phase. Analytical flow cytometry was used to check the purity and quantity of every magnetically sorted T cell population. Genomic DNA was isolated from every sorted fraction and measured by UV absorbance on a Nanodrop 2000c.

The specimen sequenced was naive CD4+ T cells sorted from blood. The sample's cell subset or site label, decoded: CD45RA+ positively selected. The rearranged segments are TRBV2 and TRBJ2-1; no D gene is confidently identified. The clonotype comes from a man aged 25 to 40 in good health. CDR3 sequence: CASSVRPVNGNEQFF. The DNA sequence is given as TGTGCCAGCAGTGTAAGGCCGGTAAATGGGAATGAGCAGTTCTTC.